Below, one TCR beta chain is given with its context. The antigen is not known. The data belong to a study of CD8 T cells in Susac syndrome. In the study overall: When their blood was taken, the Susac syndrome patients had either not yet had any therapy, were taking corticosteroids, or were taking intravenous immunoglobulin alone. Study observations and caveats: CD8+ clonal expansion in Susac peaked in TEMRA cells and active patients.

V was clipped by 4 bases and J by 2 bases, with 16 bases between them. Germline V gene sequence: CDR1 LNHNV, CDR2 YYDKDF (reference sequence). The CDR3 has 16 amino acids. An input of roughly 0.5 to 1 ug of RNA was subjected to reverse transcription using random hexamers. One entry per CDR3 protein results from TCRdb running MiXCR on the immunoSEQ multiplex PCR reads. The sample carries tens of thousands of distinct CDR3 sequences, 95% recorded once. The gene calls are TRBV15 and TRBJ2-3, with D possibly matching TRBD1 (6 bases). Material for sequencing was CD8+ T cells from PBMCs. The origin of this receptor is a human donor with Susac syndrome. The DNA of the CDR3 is TGTGCCACCAGCACCACCACAGGGTCCATCACAGATACGCAGTATTTT. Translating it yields CATSTTTGSITDTQYF.